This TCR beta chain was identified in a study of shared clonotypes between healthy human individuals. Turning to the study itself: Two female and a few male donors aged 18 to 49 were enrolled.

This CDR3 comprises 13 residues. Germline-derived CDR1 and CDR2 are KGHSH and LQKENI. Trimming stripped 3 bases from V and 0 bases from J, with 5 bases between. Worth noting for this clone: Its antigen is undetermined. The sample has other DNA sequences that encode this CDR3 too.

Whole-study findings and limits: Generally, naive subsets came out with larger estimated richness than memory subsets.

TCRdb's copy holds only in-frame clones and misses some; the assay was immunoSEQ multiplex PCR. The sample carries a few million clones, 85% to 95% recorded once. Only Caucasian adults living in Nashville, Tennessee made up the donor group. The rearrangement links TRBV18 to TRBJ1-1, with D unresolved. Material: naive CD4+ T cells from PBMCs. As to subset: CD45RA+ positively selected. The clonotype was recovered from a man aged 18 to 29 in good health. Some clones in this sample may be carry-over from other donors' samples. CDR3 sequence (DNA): TGTGCCAGCTCACCGGCCCTGAACACTGAAGCTTTCTTT. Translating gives CASSPALNTEAFF. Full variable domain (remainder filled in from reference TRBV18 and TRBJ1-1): NAGVMQNPRHLVRRRGQEARLRCSPMKGHSHVYWYRQLPEEGLKFMVYLQKENIIDESGMPKERFSAEFPKEGPSILRIQQVVRGDSAAYFCASSPALNTEAFFGQGTRLTVV.